The clone carrying this TCR beta chain was detected many times. Presentation of ophthalmopathy in the donors involved moderate-to-severe activity, CAS ≥3, NOSPECS ≥4 and a duration under 3 months. None of the included patients had other autoimmune diseases, uncontrolled infections, pregnancy or lactation, as these led to exclusion. Orbital computed tomography, together with clinical symptoms, serum thyroxine, TRAb and thyroid ultrasound, was used for diagnosis. This entry is derived from a study of Graves' ophthalmopathy and Graves' hyperthyroidism. About the research overall: The collection of peripheral blood took place at initial diagnosis, before any treatment.

The authors amplified TCR beta CDR3 regions from RNA transcripts. The authors performed first-round RT-PCR with HTBI primers and then a second-round multiplex PCR. TCRdb reprocessed the multiplex PCR reads with MiXCR, giving one entry per CDR3 protein. The data show about 410,000 distinct CDR3 sequences, 15% to 20% seen once. The ends were cut back, 6 bases at V and 4 bases at J, with 10 bases in the middle. Per germline, CDR1 KGHSH and CDR2 LQKENI. This CDR3 region has 12 residues. The J gene is TRBJ2-7, the V gene TRBV18, with D maybe TRBD1 (5 bases). The TCR sequence derives from a young woman with Graves' ophthalmopathy. The sample taken for sequencing was peripheral blood. The DNA of the CDR3 is TGTGCCAGCTCCCGCGACAGATACGAGCAGTACTTC. Its protein is CASSRDRYEQYF.